The clone carrying this T cell receptor beta chain was seen ten or more times. Its antigen is still unknown. The data originate from a study of T cell repertoires in cytomegalovirus infection. One entry per CDR3 protein results from TCRdb running MiXCR on the reads. The data contain a few hundred thousand distinct CDR3 sequences, around 25% of them singletons. Germline V gene data show CDR1 as ENHRY and CDR2 as SYGVKD. This CDR3 is 16 amino acids long. V was clipped by 3 bases and J by 5 bases, with 16 bases between them. The J gene is TRBJ2-2, the V gene TRBV10-3; D might be TRBD1 (5 bases). This material consisted of cultured PBMCs, taken from culture after CMV antigen stimulation. This TCR was recovered from a human donor in good health (CMV status not recorded). Some clones in this sample may be carry-over from other donors' samples. Written as DNA, the CDR3 is TGTGCCATCAGTGATCAGGGCCAGCTCACGACCGGGGAGCTGTTTTTT. As protein: CAISDQGQLTTGELFF.